The 23 T cell receptor beta chains below come from one sample, sequenced in a study of human T cells and chemical hapten exposure. A single record per CDR3 protein comes from TCRdb applying MiXCR to the RACE reads. The sample records under 100,000 distinct CDR3 sequences, 10% to 12% being singletons. Time point denoted: patch test 3, about 24 weeks after DPC sensitization. As to treatment: therapeutic diphenylcyclopropenone sensitization with weekly scalp DPC. Here the sequenced sample was whole blood, taken in connection with sensitization to the hapten diphenylcyclopropenone (DPC). These receptors were collected from a woman aged 50 to 65 with alopecia areata. Some clones in this sample may be carry-over from other donors' samples.

The genes are TRBV29-1 and TRBJ1-2; tentative D call: TRBD1 (5 bases). V was trimmed by 1 base and J by 7 bases, leaving 13 bases between them. CDR3 length: 13 residues. In germline, CDR1 is SQVTM, CDR2 ANQGSEA. The CDR3 bases are TGCAGCGTTGAAGGGTCAGGGTGGCGTGGCTACACCTTC. It encodes CSVEGSGWRGYTF.

This clonotype has a count of ten or more. The CDR3 protein is CAWSELGDTQYF. CDR3 DNA sequence: TGTGCCTGGAGCGAACTCGGGGATACGCAGTATTTT. The V gene is TRBV30, the J gene TRBJ2-3, with no clear D. This CDR3 has 12 residues. V was shortened by 3 bases and J by 6 bases, with 10 bases between the two germline ends. Germline loops: CDR1 GTSNPN, CDR2 SVGIG (reference sequence).

To note about this clonotype: This may be a read error: a much more frequent sequence differs by one nucleotide. The chain recombines TRBV5-1 with TRBJ1-3; 7 bases are a match to TRBD1. This CDR3 spans 15 amino acids. Germline loops: CDR1 SGHRS, CDR2 YFSETQ. The CDR3 DNA is TGCGCCAGCAGCGTGGACAGGAGCTCTGGAAACACCAAATATTTT. Its translation: CASSVDRSSGNTKYF.

The table lists this clonotype with a few counts. The rearrangement links TRBV28 to TRBJ1-4; D gene unclear. In germline, CDR1 is MDHEN, CDR2 SYDVKM. The CDR3 spans 14 residues. V shed 1 base and J shed 0 bases, with 3 bases lying between them. CDR3: CASSLSATNEKLFF. Written as DNA, the CDR3 is TGTGCCAGCAGTTTATCAGCAACTAATGAAAAACTGTTTTTT.

This clonotype came up many times. CDR3 coding DNA: TGTGCCAGCCGGGACAGAAACTATGGCTACACCTTC. Protein sequence: CASRDRNYGYTF. The rearrangement links TRBV28 to TRBJ1-2; TRBD1 aligns across 7 bases. Germline V gene sequence: CDR1 MDHEN, CDR2 SYDVKM. V gave up 8 bases and J gave up 2 bases; unmatched junction bases: 2. This CDR3 is built from 12 residues.

This clonotype was counted at least ten times. This chain connects TRBV18 to TRBJ1-4; D is undetermined. Trimming cost V 8 bases and J 0 bases, with 10 bases left between them. Germline lookup yields CDR1 KGHSH and CDR2 LQKENI. The CDR3 runs to 14 residues. CDR3 bases: TGTGCCAGCGCTCGGTATTCAACTAATGAAAAACTGTTTTTT. Amino acids: CASARYSTNEKLFF. Supplemented by reference TRBV18 and TRBJ1-4, the full variable domain reads NAGVMQNPRHLVRRRGQEARLRCSPMKGHSHVYWYRQLPEEGLKFMVYLQKENIIDESGMPKERFSAEFPKEGPSILRIQQVVRGDSAAYFCASARYSTNEKLFFGSGTQLSVL.

The genes are TRBV7-8 and TRBJ1-4; D is undetermined. Per the germline V gene, CDR1 is SGHVS and CDR2 is FQNEAQ. The V end was cut by 5 bases, the J end by 7 bases, with 11 bases between. This CDR3 spans 13 amino acids. The CDR3 protein is CASSLGRGEKLFF. The CDR3 nucleotides are TGTGCCAGCAGCCTCGGAAGAGGTGAAAAACTGTTTTTT.

This clonotype was seen many times. This chain joins TRBV14 and TRBJ2-2; 12 nucleotides agree with TRBD2. Germline-derived CDR1 and CDR2 are SGHDN and FVKESK. The CDR3 has 18 amino acids. V dropped 4 bases and J dropped 6; count of bases not matched to a gene: 12. As DNA, the CDR3 is TGTGCCAGCAGCCCAAGCCCTAGCGGGAGGGGAGTCGCCGGGGAGCTGTTTTTT. Protein sequence: CASSPSPSGRGVAGELFF. Based on the CDR3 plus reference TRBV14 and TRBJ2-2, the full variable domain is EAGVTQFPSHSVIEKGQTVTLRCDPISGHDNLYWYRRVMGKEIKFLLHFVKESKQDESGMPNNRFLAERTGGTYSTLKVQPAELEDSGVYFCASSPSPSGRGVAGELFFGEGSRLTVL.

This clonotype showed up just a few times. The chain carries TRBV12-3 or TRBV12-4 and TRBJ1-3; tentative D call: TRBD1 (5 bases). The V gene lost 4 bases and the J gene lost 7 bases, with 11 bases spanning the gap. This CDR3 comprises 13 residues. The DNA of the CDR3 is TGTGCCAGCAGTTCGGGACCGCCGAACACCATATATTTT. Protein sequence: CASSSGPPNTIYF.

This clonotype has at least ten counts. This chain connects TRBV4-3 to TRBJ2-2, with 10 bases lining up with TRBD2. Germline CDR1 LGHNA, CDR2 YSLEER. The J segment lost 7 bases and the V segment lost 4 bases, leaving 9 bases of the junction unmatched. The CDR3 has 16 amino acids. The CDR3 nucleotides read TGCGCCAGCAGCCCCCTGCTTAGCGGGGGGAGCGGGGAGCTGTTTTTT. Protein sequence: CASSPLLSGGSGELFF.

A word on this clonotype: A much larger clone differs from this one at a single base, so this may be a read error. This sequence joins TRBV5-4 and TRBJ2-2, with D perhaps TRBD1 (6 bases). The germline V gene encodes CDR1 SGHNT and CDR2 YYREEE (reference sequence). The CDR3 has 15 residues. For the CDR3, the DNA is TGTGCCTGCAGCTTAGTACAGGGGAACACCGGGGAGCTGTTTTTT. It is translated as CACSLVQGNTGELFF. The whole variable domain, filled in from reference TRBV5-4 and TRBJ2-2, reads ETGVTQSPTHLIKTRGQQVTLRCSSQSGHNTVSWYQQALGQGPQFIFQYYREEENGRGNFPPRFSGLQFPNYSSELNVNALELDDSALYLCACSLVQGNTGELFFGEGSRLTVL.

This clonotype was seen ten or more times. The chain has TRBV29-1 and TRBJ2-1, with 10 nucleotides matching TRBD1. V was pared by 7 bases and J by 7 bases, with 10 bases of the junction left unmatched. The germline V gene encodes CDR1 SQVTM and CDR2 ANQGSEA. The CDR3 runs 14 residues. The CDR3 coding sequence is TGCAGCGCTACTGACAGGGGGCGCGGTAATGAGCAGTTCTTC. Encoded protein: CSATDRGRGNEQFF.

This clonotype has more than one count but fewer than ten. The chain couples TRBV7-8 to TRBJ2-3; TRBD2 might be the D (6 bases). The CDR3 contains 15 residues. The germline V gene has CDR1 SGHVS and CDR2 FQNEAQ. V lost 7 bases to trimming and J lost 2 bases, with 16 bases between them. The CDR3 here is CASNQRASSTDTQYF. For the CDR3, the DNA is TGTGCCAGCAACCAGCGGGCCTCCTCCACAGATACGCAGTATTTT.

The chain uses TRBV29-1 and TRBJ2-7; D may match TRBD1 or TRBD2 (7 bases each). Trimming took 4 bases from V and 3 from J, leaving 13 bases between them. CDR3 length: 13 amino acids. Germline CDR1 SQVTM, CDR2 ANQGSEA. The CDR3, as DNA: TGCAGCGTTGGGCAGGGGGGGATCTACGAGCAGTACTTC. Its translation is CSVGQGGIYEQYF.

This clonotype was counted only a few times. This sequence joins TRBV7-9 and TRBJ2-3; D call uncertain. The CDR3 sequence is 14 residues long. Trimming shortened V by 3 bases and J by 3 bases, and 10 bases separated the two germline ends. Germline CDR1 reads SEHNR; CDR2 reads FQNEAQ (reference sequence). For the CDR3, the DNA is TGTGCCAGCAGCTTGACTTTGGGAACAGATACGCAGTATTTT. Translation: CASSLTLGTDTQYF.

This clonotype was found many times. The chain has TRBV5-4 and TRBJ2-2, with TRBD2 matching 11 bases. V gave up 4 bases and J gave up 6 bases; unmatched junction bases: 8. This CDR3 region has 16 residues. The V gene's germline CDR1 is SGHNT and CDR2 YYREEE (reference sequence). CDR3 in DNA: TGTGCCAGCAGCCCAGGGGGGACTAGCGGTCCCGGGGAGCTGTTTTTT. This translates into CASSPGGTSGPGELFF.

A few counts support this clonotype. This rearrangement joins TRBV30 to TRBJ2-1, with D unresolved. CDR1 is GTSNPN, CDR2 SVGIG, per germline (reference sequence). CDR3 size: 13 residues. The V gene lost 4 bases and the J gene lost 7 bases, with 14 bases spanning the gap. The CDR3 DNA follows: TGTGCCTGGAACCCAGATCCCCCGAATGAGCAGTTCTTC. The encoded protein is CAWNPDPPNEQFF. Using reference TRBV30 and TRBJ2-1 for the parts outside the CDR3, the full variable domain is SQTIHQWPATLVQPVGSPLSLECTVEGTSNPNLYWYRQAAGRGLQLLFYSVGIGQISSEVPQNLSASRPQDRQFILSSKKLLLSDSGFYLCAWNPDPPNEQFFGPGTRLTVL.

This clonotype was seen repeatedly, ten times or more. The chain combines TRBV10-1 with TRBJ1-6; D ambiguous. The V end was cut by 6 bases, the J end by 10 bases, with 13 bases between. The germline V gene has CDR1 WNHNN and CDR2 SYGVQD (reference sequence). The CDR3 is made up of 13 amino acids. CDR3 bases: TGCGCCAGCAGCGAGGACTCCGCCTCACCCCTCCACTTT. It specifies CASSEDSASPLHF.

This clonotype was picked up many times. The CDR3 loop is CASSQVKGSELTGELFF. The CDR3 DNA follows: TGTGCCAGCAGCCAAGTTAAGGGCTCGGAACTCACCGGGGAGCTGTTTTTT. This chain joins TRBV14 and TRBJ2-2; D gene ambiguous. Germline CDR1 reads SGHDN; CDR2 reads FVKESK. The CDR3 is 17 residues long. V was pared by 1 base and J by 4 bases, with 16 bases between.

The gene calls are TRBV4-1 and TRBJ2-1; tentatively, D is TRBD1 (6 bases). Trimming shortened V by 1 base and J by 7 bases, and 14 bases separated the two germline ends. The CDR3 covers 15 residues. Per germline, CDR1 MGHRA and CDR2 YSYEKL. The CDR3: CASSQVGQGGNEQFF. The CDR3 bases are TGCGCCAGCAGCCAAGTAGGTCAAGGGGGAAATGAGCAGTTCTTC.

In this sample, this clonotype turned up many times. The rearrangement uses TRBV6-2 or TRBV6-3 and TRBJ2-5; D not resolved. The CDR3 consists of 11 residues. The V gene lost 2 bases and the J gene lost 5 bases, with 3 bases spanning the gap. Germline V lookup: CDR1 MNHEY, CDR2 SVGEGT. The DNA for the CDR3 is TGTGCCAGCAGTTACACCGAGACCCAGTACTTC. Amino acid sequence: CASSYTETQYF.

This clonotype was observed a few times. V gene TRBV29-1 combines with J gene TRBJ2-3; D is ambiguous. Deletions cut 4 bases from V and 5 bases from J, with 10 bases between. This CDR3 is built from 12 residues. The germline gives CDR1 SQVTM, CDR2 ANQGSEA. CDR3 residues: CSVVTVGDTQYF. DNA for the CDR3: TGCAGCGTTGTGACGGTCGGAGATACGCAGTATTTT.

This clonotype was counted at least ten times. The chain has TRBV20-1 and TRBJ2-3; no firm D call. Trimming removed 4 bases from V and 5 bases from J, with 22 bases in between. The germline V gene encodes CDR1 DFQATT and CDR2 SNEGSKA (reference sequence). The CDR3 has 16 residues. The CDR3 DNA sequence: TGCAGTGCTAAGAGATTAGGAACCCCGACGGGAGATACGCAGTATTTT. Its translation is CSAKRLGTPTGDTQYF.